The following is a T cell receptor beta chain sequence with its context. Its target is unknown. The sample originates from a study of T-cell memory formation after mild COVID-19. On the study more broadly: Largely, the TCR clusters proved donor specific.

MiXCR was run by TCRdb on the 5' RACE reads, yielding one entry per CDR3 protein. The sample yields around 310,000 distinct CDR3 sequences, 20% seen once. V was clipped by 3 bases and J by 4 bases; unmatched bases: 9. The germline V gene has CDR1 DFQATT and CDR2 SNEGSKA (reference sequence). This CDR3 region has 15 residues. Study outcomes and limitations: The appearance of some responding clones in pre-infection memory suggested that cross-reactive memory joined. Clones contracting over day 15 to 85 were CD4/CD8 balanced, with later expanders leaning CD4+.

The sequence was obtained from a man aged 18 to 29 who had mild COVID-19 (a few samples of this study predate the infection). Cell type and time point are not known. The sequenced material came from PBMCs or a T cell subset sorted from them (not recorded which). The V and J genes are TRBV20-1 and TRBJ2-5, with 9 bases lining up with TRBD2. This CDR3 is CSARRGGGFAETQYF. The DNA for the CDR3 is TGCAGTGCTAGGCGCGGGGGGGGATTCGCAGAGACCCAGTACTTC.